The clone carrying this T cell receptor (beta chain) was found many times. Per the original data handling: Amplification of reference gene primers provided the estimated nucleated cell counts. TCRdb's copy holds only in-frame clones and misses some; the assay was immunoSEQ multiplex PCR. V, J and clone size were drawn from that table, and D and trimming were deduced from the DNA. The data hold about half a million clones, with 89% observed a single time. The data belong to a study of blood T cell repertoires in COVID-19. Whole-study context: Italy, Spain and the United States were the sources of the convalescent and acute COVID-19 samples. The cDNA or gDNA used as material had been derived from T cells, B-cell-depleted T cells, or PBMCs.

V shed 3 bases and J shed 8 bases, with 10 bases lying between them. The CDR3 is 12 amino acids. Germline values: CDR1 WNHNN, CDR2 SYGVQD (reference sequence). Patients in Seattle were enrolled during active infection, then followed longitudinally. The receptor was derived from a man aged 18 to 29 with COVID-19, enrolled during active disease. The sequenced material came from peripheral blood. V gene TRBV10-1 combines with J gene TRBJ1-2, with D uncertain. CDR3 region: CASSDEDDGYTF. The CDR3 nucleotides are TGCGCCAGCAGTGATGAGGATGACGGCTACACCTTC.